This paragraph covers one T cell receptor beta chain sequence. The CDR3 has 17 residues. Germline loops: CDR1 SEHNR, CDR2 FQNEAQ (reference sequence). V shed 1 base, J shed 3 bases, and the junction held 6 bases outside the gene matches. These data originate in a study of cytomegalovirus exposure and HLA in healthy donors. In the PCR, 60 Vbeta and 13 Jbeta primers were used. Profiling relied on immunoSEQ multiplex PCR, and the TCRdb table lists in-frame clones only, not all of them. With 60,000 to 80,000 clones in the sample, the ten largest clones hold roughly 0.89%. This clonotype was sampled from a boy younger than 18 in good health and CMV-seronegative. The chain couples TRBV7-9 to TRBJ2-3; TRBD2 matches at 11 bases. Sequences were obtained from PBMCs. The CDR3 nucleotides are TGTGCCAGCAGCTTAGTTAGCGGGGGGGTTGGAACAGATACGCAGTATTTT. Protein sequence: CASSLVSGGVGTDTQYF. Complete variable domain (other parts from reference TRBV7-9 and TRBJ2-3): DTGVSQNPRHKITKRGQNVTFRCDPISEHNRLYWYRQTLGQGPEFLTYFQNEAQLEKSRLLSDRFSAERPKGSFSTLEIQRTEQGDSAMYLCASSLVSGGVGTDTQYFGPGTRLTVL.